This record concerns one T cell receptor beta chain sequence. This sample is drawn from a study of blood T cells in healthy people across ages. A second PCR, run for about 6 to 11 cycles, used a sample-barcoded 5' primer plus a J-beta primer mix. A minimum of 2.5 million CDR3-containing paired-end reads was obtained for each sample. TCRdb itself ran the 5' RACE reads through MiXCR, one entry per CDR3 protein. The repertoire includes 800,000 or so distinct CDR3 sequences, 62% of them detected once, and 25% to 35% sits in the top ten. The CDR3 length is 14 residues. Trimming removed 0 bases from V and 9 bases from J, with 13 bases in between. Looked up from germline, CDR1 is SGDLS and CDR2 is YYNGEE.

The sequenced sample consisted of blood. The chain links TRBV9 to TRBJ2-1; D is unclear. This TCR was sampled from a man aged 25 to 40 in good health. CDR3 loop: CASSVEGTGSEQFF. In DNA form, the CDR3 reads TGTGCCAGCAGCGTAGAGGGTACCGGAAGTGAGCAGTTCTTC.